The next 30 T cell receptor beta chains were all read from a single sample in a study of blood T cell repertoires in COVID-19. The table came from immunoSEQ multiplex PCR; TCRdb's copy has only in-frame clones and leaves some out. Found here are almost 400,000 clones, roughly 86% of them singletons; the top ten hold about 1.7%. Sequenced: PBMCs or T cells enriched from blood (not recorded which). These receptors originate from a woman aged 25 to 39 who had recovered from COVID-19.

The rearrangement joins TRBV6-4 to TRBJ1-2, with D uncertain. V lost 5 bases to trimming and J lost 6 bases, with 16 bases between them. The CDR3 is 14 residues long. From germline, CDR1 is MRHNA and CDR2 SNTAGT. The CDR3 reads CASSLGPAGNGYTF. The CDR3 DNA sequence: TGTGCCAGCAGTTTGGGTCCGGCGGGGAATGGCTACACCTTC.

J is TRBJ2-2 and V is TRBV19; 9 nucleotides line up with TRBD2. The germline gives CDR1 LNHDA, CDR2 SQIVND (reference sequence). The V and J ends lost 6 bases and 2 bases, in that order; junction bases with no gene match: 1. CDR3 length equals 14 residues. The chain's CDR3 is CASRLAGNTGELFF. CDR3 coding DNA: TGTGCCAGTAGACTAGCGGGCAACACCGGGGAGCTGTTTTTT.

This clone has a single count. The J gene is TRBJ2-1, the V gene TRBV5-4; D is undetermined. This CDR3 region has 13 residues. The ends were cut back, 2 bases at V and 7 bases at J, with 10 bases in the middle. Germline V gene sequence: CDR1 SGHNT, CDR2 YYREEE (reference sequence). CDR3 protein: CASSLYVQNEQFF. CDR3 nucleotide sequence: TGTGCCAGCAGCTTATACGTTCAGAATGAGCAGTTCTTC.

The chain combines TRBV28 with TRBJ2-1, with D maybe TRBD1 (6 bases). This CDR3 contains 14 residues. V lost 5 bases and J lost 4, with 12 bases in between. The germline CDR1 and CDR2 sequences are MDHEN and SYDVKM. The CDR3 bases are TGTGCCAGCAGTCAAGCAGGGGTTTACAATGAGCAGTTCTTC. Protein sequence: CASSQAGVYNEQFF.

The CDR3 loop reads CASSQDPLQGRETQYF. The CDR3 region has the DNA TGCGCCAGCAGCCAAGATCCCCTACAGGGTCGAGAGACCCAGTACTTC. The rearrangement uses TRBV4-1 and TRBJ2-5; D perhaps matches TRBD1 (6 bases). Trimming took off 0 bases at V and 4 bases at J, with 15 bases between the two ends. CDR3 length: 16 residues. CDR1 MGHRA and CDR2 YSYEKL come from the germline V gene.

The chain combines TRBV10-3 with TRBJ2-1, with 7 bases identical to TRBD2. CDR1 is ENHRY and CDR2 is SYGVKD in the germline V gene. The junction had 19 bases not matched to a gene; V was cut back by 11 bases and J by 9 bases. The CDR3 loop spans 15 amino acids. The CDR3 reads CAARPRGNPPGEQFF. CDR3 sequence (DNA): TGTGCCGCCCGACCGCGGGGGAACCCCCCCGGTGAGCAGTTCTTC.

The rearrangement uses TRBV9 and TRBJ2-2; no clear D gene. Trimming stripped 3 bases from V and 5 bases from J, with 8 bases between. CDR3 length equals 13 residues. Germline loops: CDR1 SGDLS, CDR2 YYNGEE. CDR3 in DNA: TGTGCCAGCAGCGCCGCGTCAACCGGGGAGCTGTTTTTT. This encodes CASSAASTGELFF. The complete variable domain, with remaining parts taken from reference TRBV9 and TRBJ2-2, reads DSGVTQTPKHLITATGQRVTLRCSPRSGDLSVYWYQQSLDQGLQFLIQYYNGEERAKGNILERFSAQQFPDLHSELNLSSLELGDSALYFCASSAASTGELFFGEGSRLTVL.

This clone was seen only once. The chain employs TRBV18 and TRBJ1-6; the match to TRBD1 covers 9 bases. The trim removed 4 bases at V and 6 bases at J, leaving 4 bases unmatched. Germline lookup yields CDR1 KGHSH and CDR2 LQKENI. This CDR3 comprises 15 residues. CDR3 protein: CASSRPGQGNSPLHF. As DNA, the CDR3 is TGTGCCAGCTCACGCCCGGGACAGGGTAATTCACCCCTCCACTTT.

This rearrangement joins TRBV3-1 (or the pseudogene TRBV3-2) to TRBJ1-5; a possible D gene is TRBD1 (5 bases). The germline CDR1 and CDR2 sequences are LGHDT and YNNKEL (reference sequence). Trimming left V 0 bases short and J 7 bases short, with 10 bases between. CDR3 length equals 14 residues. The CDR3 region is CASSQEWGDQPQHF. As DNA, the CDR3 is TGTGCCAGCAGCCAAGAGTGGGGGGACCAGCCCCAGCATTTT.

CDR3 residues: CASSSNQGTEAFF. CDR3 nucleotide sequence: TGTGCCAGCAGCTCGAATCAGGGCACTGAAGCTTTCTTT. This chain links TRBV7-9 with TRBJ1-1, with D perhaps TRBD1 (5 bases). This CDR3 region has 13 residues. Trimming pared 4 bases from V and 4 bases from J, leaving 10 bases between. Germline values: CDR1 SEHNR, CDR2 FQNEAQ (reference sequence).

This clone was detected only a few times. V and J are TRBV6-5 and TRBJ2-1; 15 nucleotides match TRBD2. The V segment lost 6 bases and the J segment 7 bases; nucleotides outside the gene matches: 4. The CDR3 runs 15 residues. CDR1 MNHEY and CDR2 SVGAGI come from the germline V gene. The CDR3: CASRGTSGRRNEQFF. The CDR3 nucleotides read TGTGCCAGCAGGGGGACTAGCGGGAGGCGGAATGAGCAGTTCTTC.

The chain is built from TRBV28 and TRBJ1-1; D is unclear. The CDR3 runs 13 residues. CDR1 is MDHEN, CDR2 SYDVKM, per germline. The ends were cut back, 6 bases at V and 3 bases at J, with 11 bases in the middle. The CDR3 bases are TGTGCCAGCAGGAGCCAATTGGACACTGAAGCTTTCTTT. This sequence encodes CASRSQLDTEAFF.

The rearrangement joins TRBV21-1 to TRBJ2-3; TRBD2 was called by the table and not checked on the DNA. TRBV21-1 is a pseudogene locus. This CDR3 is built from 13 residues. This chain's CDR3 is CARGGLGTDTQYF. As DNA, the CDR3 is TGTGCCAGGGGGGGGCTTGGCACAGATACGCAGTATTTT.

The rearrangement links TRBV28 to TRBJ1-4; tentative D call: TRBD1 (6 bases). This CDR3 is built from 14 residues. Germline CDR1 and CDR2: MDHEN and SYDVKM. Trimming took off 8 bases at V and 2 bases at J, with 12 bases between the two ends. The CDR3 DNA reads as TGTGCCAGCCGCTGGGACACCACTAATGAAAAACTGTTTTTT. Translation gives CASRWDTTNEKLFF.

This chain connects TRBV5-1 to TRBJ2-1, with 10 nucleotides matching TRBD2. V trimming: 4 bases; J trimming: 9 bases; junction bases outside the gene matches: 13. The CDR3 extends over 16 amino acids. Germline CDR1 reads SGHRS; CDR2 reads YFSETQ. The CDR3 sequence is CASSGVLAGASGEQFF. The CDR3 DNA reads as TGCGCCAGCAGCGGGGTCCTAGCGGGAGCGTCTGGTGAGCAGTTCTTC. The variable domain in full, with the rest retrieved from reference TRBV5-1 and TRBJ2-1, is KAGVTQTPRYLIKTRGQQVTLSCSPISGHRSVSWYQQTPGQGLQFLFEYFSETQRNKGNFPGRFSGRQFSNSRSEMNVSTLELGDSALYLCASSGVLAGASGEQFFGPGTRLTVL.

The rearrangement links TRBV2 to TRBJ2-2; TRBD1 matches 8 bases. V dropped 5 bases and J dropped 5; count of bases not matched to a gene: 7. CDR1 is SNHLY, CDR2 FYNNEI, per germline. The CDR3 loop spans 15 amino acids. The CDR3 DNA follows: TGTGCCAGCAGTACTCAGGGGGCCGGGACCGGGGAGCTGTTTTTT. Its translation is CASSTQGAGTGELFF. Variable domain in full (rest from reference TRBV2 and TRBJ2-2): EPEVTQTPSHQVTQMGQEVILRCVPISNHLYFYWYRQILGQKVEFLVSFYNNEISEKSEIFDDQFSVERPDGSNFTLKIRSTKLEDSAMYFCASSTQGAGTGELFFGEGSRLTVL.

The rearrangement uses TRBV21-1 and TRBJ2-7; TRBD1, as called in the table, went unchecked against the DNA. TRBV21-1 is recorded as a pseudogene. This CDR3 spans 16 amino acids. CDR3 residues: CASSNKPGQACGEQYF. Here the CDR3 DNA reads TGTGCCAGCAGCAACAAACCAGGACAGGCGTGTGGCGAGCAGTACTTC.

The V gene is TRBV30, the J gene TRBJ1-2; the D gene is possibly TRBD1 (5 bases). V was cut by 0 bases and J by 2 bases, with 7 bases left in between. The CDR3 consists of 13 residues. Germline loops: CDR1 GTSNPN, CDR2 SVGIG (reference sequence). CDR3 in DNA: TGTGCCTGGAGTGTAGGGGCGAACTATGGCTACACCTTC. Translated, it gives CAWSVGANYGYTF. Full variable domain (outside the CDR3, taken from reference TRBV30 and TRBJ1-2): SQTIHQWPATLVQPVGSPLSLECTVEGTSNPNLYWYRQAAGRGLQLLFYSVGIGQISSEVPQNLSASRPQDRQFILSSKKLLLSDSGFYLCAWSVGANYGYTFGSGTRLTVV.

The chain combines TRBV27 with TRBJ2-1; 9 positions match TRBD1. V trimming: 6 bases; J trimming: 8 bases; junction bases outside the gene matches: 8. Germline-derived CDR1 and CDR2 are MNHEY and SMNVEV (reference sequence). The CDR3 extends over 14 amino acids. The CDR3 DNA is TGTGCCAGCAGGAACAGGGGGCCTGTAGATGAGCAGTTCTTC. Translation gives CASRNRGPVDEQFF.

The chain uses TRBV28 and TRBJ1-1, with 9 bases aligning to TRBD1. After removal of 3 bases from V and 6 bases from J, the junction contained 8 bases not matched to a gene. Per the germline V gene, CDR1 is MDHEN and CDR2 is SYDVKM. The CDR3 extends over 15 amino acids. In DNA form, the CDR3 reads TGTGCCAGCAGTTTTTGGGACAGGGACTTAGCTGAAGCTTTCTTT. Its protein is CASSFWDRDLAEAFF.

The chain uses TRBV19 and TRBJ1-3; no clear D gene. With 0 bases removed from V and 3 bases from J, the gap between germline ends came to 15 bases. Germline assignment: CDR1 LNHDA and CDR2 SQIVND (reference sequence). The CDR3 is made up of 17 amino acids. CDR3 loop: CASSIDAGLTFGNTIYF. CDR3 bases: TGTGCCAGTAGTATAGACGCTGGCCTTACCTTTGGAAACACCATATATTTT.

This clone was found a few times. The chain links TRBV25-1 to TRBJ2-7; TRBD1 agrees at 7 bases. Germline CDR1 reads MGHDK; CDR2 reads SYGVNS. V gave up 5 bases and J gave up 6 bases; unmatched junction bases: 4. This CDR3 region has 12 residues. CDR3 sequence (DNA): TGTGCCAGCAGTACAAACAGGGGCGAGCAGTACTTC. The encoded protein is CASSTNRGEQYF.

This sequence joins TRBV25-1 and TRBJ2-5; D call uncertain. Germline CDR1 is MGHDK and CDR2 is SYGVNS. This CDR3 is built from 13 residues. V gave up 5 bases and J gave up 2 bases, with 9 bases separating them. CDR3 amino acids: CASSFDWQETQYF. CDR3 sequence (DNA): TGTGCCAGCAGTTTTGACTGGCAAGAGACCCAGTACTTC. Using reference TRBV25-1 and TRBJ2-5 for the parts outside the CDR3, the full variable domain is EADIYQTPRYLVIGTGKKITLECSQTMGHDKMYWYQQDPGMELHLIHYSYGVNSTEKGDLSSESTVSRIRTEHFPLTLESARPSHTSQYLCASSFDWQETQYFGPGTRLLVL.

The gene calls are TRBV27 and TRBJ2-1; TRBD2 is a possible D gene (6 bases). The length of the CDR3 is 16 residues. V was cut by 3 bases and J by 8 bases, with 20 bases left in between. Germline assignment: CDR1 MNHEY and CDR2 SMNVEV (reference sequence). The CDR3 here is CASSFRGAGIPYEQFF. For the CDR3, the DNA is TGTGCCAGCAGTTTTCGAGGCGCGGGGATCCCGTATGAGCAGTTCTTC.

The gene calls are TRBV10-3 and TRBJ2-1; D remains unclear. The CDR3 covers 14 residues. Trimming removed 7 bases at V and 3 bases at J, with 13 bases between. Germline V lookup: CDR1 ENHRY, CDR2 SYGVKD. This chain's CDR3 is CAITHQARYNEQFF. The CDR3 DNA is TGTGCCATCACGCATCAGGCGCGCTACAATGAGCAGTTCTTC.

This clone appeared a few times. The chain recombines TRBV27 with TRBJ2-1, with D possibly matching TRBD2 (6 bases). The CDR3 is 16 residues long. Trimming pared 5 bases from V and 0 bases from J, leaving 14 bases between. Looked up from germline, CDR1 is MNHEY and CDR2 is SMNVEV (reference sequence). The CDR3 nucleotides are TGTGCCAGCAGTAGACCGGGACTTTCCTCCTACAATGAGCAGTTCTTC. Protein: CASSRPGLSSYNEQFF.

This chain links TRBV28 with TRBJ1-4, with TRBD1 matching 9 bases. CDR3 length: 16 amino acids. CDR1 is MDHEN, CDR2 SYDVKM, per germline. Germline trimming cut 6 bases from V and 2 bases from J; bases unmatched to any gene: 7. CDR3 DNA sequence: TGTGCCAGCAGCTTGACAGGGGGGAAGACTAATGAAAAACTGTTTTTT. It translates to CASSLTGGKTNEKLFF.

V is TRBV19 and J is TRBJ1-1, with 7 bases identical to TRBD1. Germline V gene sequence: CDR1 LNHDA, CDR2 SQIVND (reference sequence). V lost 4 bases and J lost 1; bases outside the gene matches: 3. The CDR3 spans 14 residues. In DNA form, the CDR3 reads TGTGCCAGTAGTAGAGGGGGCTGGAACACTGAAGCTTTCTTT. This translates into CASSRGGWNTEAFF.

V is TRBV30 and J is TRBJ2-1; possible D gene TRBD2, 7 bases. The V gene's germline CDR1 is GTSNPN and CDR2 SVGIG (reference sequence). V was trimmed by 3 bases and J by 3 bases, leaving 12 bases between them. This CDR3 contains 14 residues. The CDR3 DNA reads as TGTGCCTGGAGCGGGGGGCTCTACTACAATGAGCAGTTCTTC. Translating gives CAWSGGLYYNEQFF.

The CDR3 region is CASSPKLSGRASYEQYF. In nucleotides, the CDR3 is TGCGCCAGCAGCCCAAAACTGAGCGGGAGGGCCTCCTACGAGCAGTACTTC. The gene calls are TRBV4-1 and TRBJ2-7, with 10 bases matching TRBD2. V shed 4 bases, J shed 0 bases, and the junction held 9 bases outside the gene matches. The CDR3 sequence is 17 residues long. From germline, CDR1 is MGHRA and CDR2 YSYEKL.